One sample yielded the 31 T cell receptor beta chains listed below, sequenced in a study of shared T cell receptors in the human thymus. Profiled with immunoSEQ multiplex PCR; TCRdb holds only in-frame clones, not every one. The sample has 450,000 to 650,000 clones; approximately 80% are singletons. These data were also filed under a second study, of human thymus T cells.

The specimen was thymocytes. The receptor source for this set is a boy under two years old with a congenital heart defect.

This sequence joins TRBV15 and TRBJ2-1, with 9 bases identical to TRBD2. Germline CDR1 is LNHNV and CDR2 is YYDKDF (reference sequence). The CDR3 loop spans 16 amino acids. Trimming took 4 bases from V and 5 from J; bases not matched to a gene: 9. CDR3 sequence: CATSTSGAMGNNEQFF. In DNA, the CDR3 is TGTGCCACCAGCACTAGCGGGGCAATGGGTAACAATGAGCAGTTCTTC.

This clone was counted a few times. This sequence joins TRBV2 and TRBJ1-4, with TRBD1 as a possible D gene (6 bases). CDR3 length: 18 residues. The V end was cut by 8 bases, the J end by 8 bases, with 30 bases between. Germline CDR1 is SNHLY and CDR2 is FYNNEI. CDR3 nucleotide sequence: TGTGCCAGCTCGTATCCTATGGACAGAAGGGGAGAAGGAGAAAAACTGTTTTTT. It codes for CASSYPMDRRGEGEKLFF.

This chain connects TRBV27 to TRBJ2-1, with 8 bases matching TRBD1. The junction had 9 bases not matched to a gene; V was cut back by 5 bases and J by 9 bases. The CDR3 has 14 amino acids. Germline V gene data show CDR1 as MNHEY and CDR2 as SMNVEV (reference sequence). The CDR3, as DNA: TGTGCCAGCAGTCTAAAGGACAGGGAGGCTGAGCAGTTCTTC. Protein: CASSLKDREAEQFF.

The chain uses TRBV25-1 and TRBJ1-2; possibly TRBD1 for D (5 bases). The CDR3 is made up of 15 amino acids. The germline V and J ends were trimmed by 4 bases and 2 bases, with 14 bases remaining between them. Germline lookup yields CDR1 MGHDK and CDR2 SYGVNS. The CDR3 DNA follows: TGTGCCAGCAGTGGCCTCGGGCAGGGAAACTATGGCTACACCTTC. Translated: CASSGLGQGNYGYTF.

The J gene is TRBJ2-1, the V gene TRBV7-9, with a possible D match to TRBD2 (7 bases). Per the germline V gene, CDR1 is SEHNR and CDR2 is FQNEAQ (reference sequence). CDR3 length: 12 residues. With 8 bases removed from V and 10 bases from J, the gap between germline ends came to 15 bases. The CDR3 spells CASGLPGGEQFF. Written as DNA, the CDR3 is TGTGCCAGCGGTCTCCCGGGGGGCGAGCAGTTCTTC.

The CDR3 region is CASSQDLTGGPFTDTQYF. DNA of the CDR3: TGTGCCAGCAGCCAAGATCTGACGGGAGGGCCGTTCACAGATACGCAGTATTTT. The V gene is TRBV4-2, the J gene TRBJ2-3; 8 bases agree with TRBD2. The CDR3 loop spans 18 amino acids. Germline V gene lookup returns CDR1 LGHNA and CDR2 YNFKEQ. V lost 0 bases to trimming and J lost 2 bases; unmatched junction nucleotides: 10.

The chain has TRBV11-2 and TRBJ2-6; D possibly uses TRBD1 or TRBD2 (6 bases each). The CDR3 covers 16 residues. Germline CDR1 and CDR2: SGHAT and FQNNGV. Trimming pared 4 bases from V and 4 bases from J, leaving 14 bases between. The CDR3 here is CASSSEGGPGANVLTF. The CDR3 region has the DNA TGTGCCAGCAGCTCAGAGGGGGGTCCGGGGGCCAACGTCCTGACTTTC.

In its sample, this clone was seen a few times. This sequence joins TRBV7-6 and TRBJ1-4; D is perhaps TRBD1 (5 bases). CDR1 SGHVS and CDR2 FNYEAQ come from the germline V gene. The CDR3 extends over 15 amino acids. V lost 1 base to trimming and J lost 6 bases, with 12 bases between them. The DNA for the CDR3 is TGTGCCAGCAGCTTAGAGGTGGGGCCGGATGAAAAACTGTTTTTT. The encoded protein is CASSLEVGPDEKLFF.

This clone came up a few times. Additional DNA sequences in this sample encode the identical CDR3. V usage is TRBV29-1 and J usage is TRBJ1-1; unclear D gene. V dropped 6 bases and J dropped 3 bases, with 8 bases sitting between them. Germline CDR1 and CDR2: SQVTM and ANQGSEA. This CDR3 is 11 amino acids long. CDR3 sequence: CSVARDTEAFF. The CDR3 nucleotides read TGCAGCGTAGCCCGGGACACTGAAGCTTTCTTT. Combining the CDR3 with reference TRBV29-1 and TRBJ1-1 gives the whole variable domain SAVISQKPSRDICQRGTSLTIQCQVDSQVTMMFWYRQQPGQSLTLIATANQGSEATYESGFVIDKFPISRPNLTFSTLTVSNMSPEDSSIYLCSVARDTEAFFGQGTRLTVV.

The chain couples TRBV25-1 to TRBJ2-2, with TRBD2 matching 10 bases. CDR3 length: 16 residues. The V and J ends lost 1 base and 1 base, in that order; junction bases with no gene match: 0. CDR1 MGHDK and CDR2 SYGVNS come from the germline V gene. The CDR3 loop reads CASSESSGGNTGELFF. CDR3 nucleotide sequence: TGTGCCAGCAGTGAATCTAGCGGGGGGAACACCGGGGAGCTGTTTTTT.

The chain recombines TRBV30 with TRBJ2-2, with D perhaps TRBD2 (6 bases). V was cut by 6 bases and J by 5 bases, with 22 bases left in between. Germline V CDR1 and CDR2: GTSNPN, SVGIG (reference sequence). CDR3 size: 16 residues. The CDR3 region is CACYHAGRVGTGELFF. The CDR3, as DNA: TGTGCCTGCTACCACGCGGGACGCGTCGGGACCGGGGAGCTGTTTTTT. The full variable domain, rest sourced from reference TRBV30 and TRBJ2-2, is SQTIHQWPATLVQPVGSPLSLECTVEGTSNPNLYWYRQAAGRGLQLLFYSVGIGQISSEVPQNLSASRPQDRQFILSSKKLLLSDSGFYLCACYHAGRVGTGELFFGEGSRLTVL.

CDR3 nucleotides: TGTGCCAGCAGTCGGAGTAGGATCTACGAGCAGTACTTC. Translation: CASSRSRIYEQYF. The J gene is TRBJ2-7, the V gene TRBV28, with no clear D. CDR1 and CDR2 from the germline V gene are MDHEN and SYDVKM. The CDR3 spans 13 residues. V lost 5 bases and J lost 3, with 11 bases in between.

This clone appeared once. V and J are TRBV11-2 and TRBJ2-1; possible D gene TRBD2, 5 bases. Germline values: CDR1 SGHAT, CDR2 FQNNGV. Trimming pared 6 bases from V and 0 bases from J, leaving 15 bases between. There are 16 residues in the CDR3. CDR3 sequence: CASRMIGRASYNEQFF. In nucleotides, the CDR3 is TGTGCCAGCAGGATGATAGGGCGGGCCTCCTACAATGAGCAGTTCTTC.

In this sample, this clone turned up a few times. The V gene is TRBV11-2, the J gene TRBJ2-7; D might be TRBD2 (5 bases). CDR3 length: 16 amino acids. V lost 7 bases, J lost 2 bases, and 21 bases lay in between. Germline-derived CDR1 and CDR2 are SGHAT and FQNNGV. CDR3 loop: CASTPLPEEGTYEQYF. In DNA form, the CDR3 reads TGTGCCAGCACCCCACTCCCGGAGGAAGGCACCTACGAGCAGTACTTC.

The CDR3 DNA reads as TGCGCCAGCAGCCTTGGACTAGCGGGAGGAGATACGCAGTATTTT. This gives the protein CASSLGLAGGDTQYF. The chain employs TRBV5-1 and TRBJ2-3; TRBD2 agrees at 14 bases. The CDR3 is 15 amino acids. The trim removed 4 bases at V and 5 bases at J, leaving 3 bases unmatched. Germline V gene data show CDR1 as SGHRS and CDR2 as YFSETQ.

Only one count was recorded for this clone. The chain couples TRBV13 to TRBJ2-5; D remains ambiguous. Germline V gene sequence: CDR1 PRHDT, CDR2 FYEKMQ (reference sequence). The CDR3 is 14 amino acids. V lost 5 bases and J lost 4, with 14 bases in between. The CDR3: CASSPVFRGETQYF. The CDR3 coding sequence is TGTGCCAGCAGCCCCGTTTTCCGAGGAGAGACCCAGTACTTC.

The chain employs TRBV4-3 and TRBJ2-1, with 11 nucleotides matching TRBD2. V lost 1 base and J lost 7; bases outside the gene matches: 6. The CDR3 loop spans 16 amino acids. Germline V gene lookup returns CDR1 LGHNA and CDR2 YSLEER. Here the CDR3 DNA reads TGCGCCAGCAGCCAAGCTGTAGCGGGAGGGCCTAATGAGCAGTTCTTC. Translated: CASSQAVAGGPNEQFF.

The V gene is TRBV4-3, the J gene TRBJ2-7; the D gene is possibly TRBD1 (5 bases). From germline, CDR1 is LGHNA and CDR2 YSLEER. Trimming shortened V by 1 base and J by 2 bases, and 15 bases separated the two germline ends. The CDR3 is 16 residues long. In DNA form, the CDR3 reads TGCGCCAGCAGCCAAGGGGGCCCACCAGTTACCTACGAGCAGTACTTC. The encoded protein is CASSQGGPPVTYEQYF.

The CDR3 nucleotides read TGTGCCAGCAGCTTTCCAGCGGGGAGCACAGATACGCAGTATTTT. Amino acids: CASSFPAGSTDTQYF. V is TRBV11-2 and J is TRBJ2-3, with TRBD2 identical over 7 bases. CDR1 and CDR2 (germline): SGHAT, FQNNGV. V shed 3 bases, J shed 0 bases, and the junction held 3 bases outside the gene matches. CDR3 length: 15 residues. Supplemented by reference TRBV11-2 and TRBJ2-3, the full variable domain reads EAGVAQSPRYKIIEKRQSVAFWCNPISGHATLYWYQQILGQGPKLLIQFQNNGVVDDSQLPKDRFSAERLKGVDSTLKIQPAKLEDSAVYLCASSFPAGSTDTQYFGPGTRLTVL.

The V call is TRBV6-6, the J call TRBJ2-7; TRBD1 is a possible D gene (5 bases). Between the trimmed V and J ends, which lost 5 bases and 0 bases, there was a span of 11 bases. The CDR3 is made up of 14 amino acids. Germline V lookup: CDR1 MNHNY, CDR2 SVGAGI (reference sequence). The CDR3 DNA follows: TGTGCCAGCAGTACACAGGTGAACTCCTACGAGCAGTACTTC. Translated, it gives CASSTQVNSYEQYF.

This rearrangement joins TRBV30 to TRBJ1-2; TRBD1 matches 8 bases. The CDR3 length is 13 residues. The trim removed 5 bases at V and 7 bases at J, leaving 9 bases unmatched. CDR1 GTSNPN and CDR2 SVGIG come from the germline V gene (reference sequence). CDR3 bases: TGTGCCTGGTCGTCAGGGGGCCAGCGTGGCTACACCTTC. Its protein product is CAWSSGGQRGYTF.

This clone has only a few counts. As DNA, the CDR3 is TGTGCCTGGAATCTGACAGGGGGCGGAGAGCAGTTCTTC. Its translation: CAWNLTGGGEQFF. This chain uses TRBV30 with TRBJ2-1; TRBD1 aligns across 10 bases. Per germline, CDR1 GTSNPN and CDR2 SVGIG (reference sequence). This CDR3 is built from 13 residues. V lost 4 bases to trimming and J lost 10 bases; unmatched junction nucleotides: 7.

V is TRBV10-3 and J is TRBJ2-1; weak D call: TRBD2 (6 bases). V shed 11 bases and J shed 4 bases, with 15 bases lying between them. From germline, CDR1 is ENHRY and CDR2 SYGVKD. This CDR3 spans 13 amino acids. CDR3: CAVRGGTYNEQFF. Written as DNA, the CDR3 is TGTGCCGTCCGGGGCGGGACTTACAATGAGCAGTTCTTC.

The count of this clone is one. This chain uses TRBV5-4 with TRBJ2-1; the match to TRBD1 covers 9 bases. The length of the CDR3 is 16 residues. The V segment lost 4 bases and the J segment 8 bases; nucleotides outside the gene matches: 13. The V gene's germline CDR1 is SGHNT and CDR2 YYREEE (reference sequence). CDR3 bases: TGTGCCAGCAGCCTTCCTGGGGACAGGGCTTTGGATGAGCAGTTCTTC. Translation gives CASSLPGDRALDEQFF.

The chain uses TRBV11-3 and TRBJ2-1; TRBD2 matches 14 bases. CDR3 length equals 18 residues. Germline-derived CDR1 and CDR2 are SGHNT and YENEEA. The junction had 8 bases not matched to a gene; V was cut back by 2 bases and J by 5 bases. The CDR3 DNA is TGTGCCAGCAGCTTAAGTGTAGGGACTAGCGGGGGAGACAATGAGCAGTTCTTC. Protein sequence: CASSLSVGTSGGDNEQFF. Full variable domain (missing parts from reference TRBV11-3 and TRBJ2-1): EAGVVQSPRYKIIEKKQPVAFWCNPISGHNTLYWYLQNLGQGPELLIRYENEEAVDDSQLPKDRFSAERLKGVDSTLKIQPAELGDSAVYLCASSLSVGTSGGDNEQFFGPGTRLTVL.

The chain uses TRBV11-3 and TRBJ2-3; TRBD1 matches 7 bases. After removal of 5 bases from V and 1 base from J, the junction contained 12 bases not matched to a gene. This CDR3 contains 17 residues. Germline V gene lookup returns CDR1 SGHNT and CDR2 YENEEA. CDR3 in DNA: TGTGCCAGCAGCCGACAGACAGGGAAATCGGGCACAGATACGCAGTATTTT. Its protein product is CASSRQTGKSGTDTQYF.

The CDR3 DNA sequence: TGTGCCAGTAGTATCCGCGGTGGGCGGGAGGTACGGGCTGAGACCCAGTACTTC. Encoded protein: CASSIRGGREVRAETQYF. The chain couples TRBV19 to TRBJ2-5; 8 positions agree with TRBD2. Germline V gives CDR1 LNHDA, CDR2 SQIVND (reference sequence). CDR3 length: 18 amino acids. V trimming: 3 bases; J trimming: 5 bases; junction bases outside the gene matches: 17.

This clone has a single count. V usage is TRBV4-3 and J usage is TRBJ2-7; 13 positions match TRBD2. The CDR3 contains 19 residues. The germline V gene encodes CDR1 LGHNA and CDR2 YSLEER. Germline trimming cut 0 bases from V and 2 bases from J; bases unmatched to any gene: 10. DNA of the CDR3: TGCGCCAGCAGCCAAGATCGCCCAGGACTAGCGGGAGCCCCCTACGAGCAGTACTTC. Protein sequence: CASSQDRPGLAGAPYEQYF.

The CDR3 protein is CAWDEGREHTGELFF. The CDR3 DNA is TGTGCCTGGGACGAAGGGAGGGAACACACCGGGGAGCTGTTTTTT. This chain uses TRBV30 with TRBJ2-2, with 7 bases that match TRBD2. The CDR3 runs 15 residues. Germline CDR1 and CDR2: GTSNPN and SVGIG (reference sequence). The trim removed 5 bases at V and 3 bases at J, leaving 9 bases unmatched. Together with reference TRBV30 and TRBJ2-2, the CDR3 gives the full variable domain: SQTIHQWPATLVQPVGSPLSLECTVEGTSNPNLYWYRQAAGRGLQLLFYSVGIGQISSEVPQNLSASRPQDRQFILSSKKLLLSDSGFYLCAWDEGREHTGELFFGEGSRLTVL.

This clone was recorded a few times. The CDR3 loop reads CATSRELQRSSYNEQFF. The CDR3 nucleotides read TGTGCCACCAGCAGAGAACTCCAGCGGAGCTCCTACAATGAGCAGTTCTTC. This sequence joins TRBV15 and TRBJ2-1, with D possibly matching TRBD2 (5 bases). Germline-derived CDR1 and CDR2 are LNHNV and YYDKDF (reference sequence). This CDR3 spans 17 amino acids. V was trimmed by 0 bases and J by 0 bases, leaving 12 bases between them.

This chain uses TRBV4-2 with TRBJ2-7; 11 bases align to TRBD2. The germline CDR1 and CDR2 sequences are LGHNA and YNFKEQ. The CDR3 covers 18 residues. V lost 4 bases and J lost 7; bases outside the gene matches: 18. CDR3 coding DNA: TGTGCCAGCAGCCCCAAAGACGGGACTAGCGGTCCCCCGGGGGAGCAGTACTTC. Residues: CASSPKDGTSGPPGEQYF.